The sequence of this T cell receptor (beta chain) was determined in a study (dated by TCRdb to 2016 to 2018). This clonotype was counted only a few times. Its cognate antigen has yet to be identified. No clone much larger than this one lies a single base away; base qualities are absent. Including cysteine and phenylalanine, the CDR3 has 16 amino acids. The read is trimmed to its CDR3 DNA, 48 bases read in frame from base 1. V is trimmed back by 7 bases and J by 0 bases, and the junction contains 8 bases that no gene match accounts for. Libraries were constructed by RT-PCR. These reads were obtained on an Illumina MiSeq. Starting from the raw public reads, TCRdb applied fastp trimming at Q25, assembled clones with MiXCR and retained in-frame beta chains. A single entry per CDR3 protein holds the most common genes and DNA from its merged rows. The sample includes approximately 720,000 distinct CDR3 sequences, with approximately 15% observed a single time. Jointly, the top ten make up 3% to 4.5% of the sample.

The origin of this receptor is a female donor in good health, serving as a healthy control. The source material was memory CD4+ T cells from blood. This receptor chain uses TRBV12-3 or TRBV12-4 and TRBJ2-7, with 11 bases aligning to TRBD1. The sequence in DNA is TGTGCCAGCACCCTACGGGGGACAGGGGGCTCCTACGAGCAGTACTTC. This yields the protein CASTLRGTGGSYEQYF.